This is a list of T cell receptor beta chains from one sample in a study of CD8 T cells in ankylosing spondylitis. MiXCR, run by TCRdb on the 5' RACE reads, gives a single entry per CDR3 protein. The repertoire holds 750,000 to 850,000 distinct CDR3 sequences, with roughly 10% as singletons. Sequencing was done on a sample of blood, either unsorted or a sorted T cell fraction (not recorded which). The receptors were sampled from a male donor with ankylosing spondylitis. Both conserved end residues are part of each CDR3. The D gene is left open where the match is weak. Size values are once, few and many counts, or a class for expanded clones, and some rows have none.

clone_size j_call d_call v_call cdr3_nt cdr3_aa
. TRBJ2-7 TRBD2 TRBV6-2/TRBV6-3 TGTGCCAGCCTTGCGGGGGGCGAGCAGTACTTC CASLAGGEQYF
few TRBJ2-7 . TRBV24-1 TGTGCCACCAGTGATTTTTGTCCCTACTTC CATSDFCPYF
. TRBJ1-5 . TRBV20-1 TGCAGTGCGCAGGAGGGGACATTTCAGCCCCAGCATTTT CSAQEGTFQPQHF
. TRBJ2-1 TRBD1 TRBV29-1 TGCAGCGCCACCGGGACAGGGGACAATGAGCAGTTCTTC CSATGTGDNEQFF
. TRBJ2-5 TRBD2 TRBV7-9 TGTGCCAGCAGCCCGGACTCCGGGAGGTGGACCCAGTACTTC CASSPDSGRWTQYF
. TRBJ2-4 TRBD1 TRBV28 TGTGCCAGCAGTCCCATCGACAGGGCAGGAAACATTCAGTACTTC CASSPIDRAGNIQYF
few TRBJ1-1 . TRBV20-1 TGCAGTGCTATCAGGACCCCCGACACTGAAGCTTTCTTT CSAIRTPDTEAFF
few TRBJ1-1 . TRBV5-1 TGCGCCAGCAGCCGAATTGACGGAGCTGAAGCTTTCTTT CASSRIDGAEAFF
. TRBJ2-7 TRBD1 TRBV19 TGTGCCAGTAGTGCTTTGACAGGGGGCGTGAACGAGCAGTACTTC CASSALTGGVNEQYF
. TRBJ2-1 . TRBV11-2 TGTGCCAGCAGCTTAGATACGGACGGTGCAAGGGAGCAGTTCTTC CASSLDTDGAREQFF
. TRBJ2-5 TRBD1 TRBV28 TGTGCCAGCAGTGGAATGGGACAGGGTTTAGAGACCCAGTACTTC CASSGMGQGLETQYF
few TRBJ2-3 . TRBV5-1 TGCGCCAGCAGCTTGGGCTACCCTAGCACAGATACGCAGTATTTT CASSLGYPSTDTQYF
few TRBJ1-1 . TRBV20-1 TGCAGTGCTAGGTTAACCGCCATGAACACTGAAGCTTTCTTT CSARLTAMNTEAFF
few TRBJ1-5 . TRBV12-3/TRBV12-4 TGTGCCAGCAGTTTCGGGGGTCCTTTTATCGGCGTGGCCCAGCATTTT CASSFGGPFIGVAQHF
many TRBJ2-7 . TRBV29-1 TGCAGCGTTGCTAATCCCGAGCAGTACTTC CSVANPEQYF
. TRBJ2-7 . TRBV7-2 TGTGCCAGCAGCTTAGGAGGGTTCTCCCACGAGCAGTACTTC CASSLGGFSHEQYF
. TRBJ1-5 TRBD1 TRBV7-2 TGTGCCAGCAGCTTCCCGGGACAGGGCGGACAGCCCCAGCATTTT CASSFPGQGGQPQHF
few TRBJ2-1 . TRBV10-3 TGTGCCATCAGTGAGTCTAGAGTGTCGGCCAATGAGCAGTTCTTC CAISESRVSANEQFF